The 13 T cell receptor beta chains below come from one sample, sequenced in a study of cytomegalovirus exposure and HLA in healthy donors. The PCR was carried out with 60 Vbeta primers and 13 Jbeta primers. This table comes from immunoSEQ multiplex PCR, and its TCRdb copy is limited to in-frame clones, with some not included. The data contain some 90,000 clones, 79% of them singletons. Sequences were obtained from PBMCs. These TCRs come from a man aged 25-45 years in good health and CMV-seronegative.

V usage is TRBV9 and J usage is TRBJ2-7; 9 nucleotides align to TRBD2. The CDR3 totals 15 residues. Germline V CDR1 and CDR2: SGDLS, YYNGEE. The trim removed 4 bases at V and 0 bases at J, leaving 5 bases unmatched. The CDR3 region is CASSRAGGSSYEQYF. The CDR3 coding sequence is TGTGCCAGCAGCCGAGCGGGGGGTAGCTCCTACGAGCAGTACTTC.

The V call is TRBV7-8, the J call TRBJ2-7; TRBD1 matches 10 bases. Looked up from germline, CDR1 is SGHVS and CDR2 is FQNEAQ. With V trimmed by 5 bases and J by 2 bases, 9 bases remained unmatched. The CDR3 is made up of 16 amino acids. CDR3 nucleotide sequence: TGTGCCAGCAGCCCCCCTTCCGGGACAGGGGCCTACGAGCAGTACTTC. Translated: CASSPPSGTGAYEQYF.

The CDR3 here is CASSLPGIGGTKNIQYF. DNA for the CDR3: TGTGCCAGCAGCCTTCCTGGAATTGGCGGGACGAAAAACATTCAGTACTTC. The chain uses TRBV5-4 and TRBJ2-4, with D possibly being TRBD2 (6 bases). The germline V and J ends were trimmed by 4 bases and 4 bases, with 21 bases remaining between them. Germline CDR1 reads SGHNT; CDR2 reads YYREEE (reference sequence). The CDR3 has 17 residues.

The chain combines TRBV5-1 with TRBJ1-4; a possible D gene is TRBD1 (5 bases). The length of the CDR3 is 15 residues. Trimming shortened V by 4 bases and J by 4 bases, and 14 bases separated the two germline ends. CDR1 and CDR2 (germline): SGHRS, YFSETQ. CDR3 in amino acids: CASSGGAGFNEKLFF. The DNA for the CDR3 is TGCGCCAGCAGCGGCGGGGCAGGATTTAATGAAAAACTGTTTTTT.

The chain joins TRBV19 to TRBJ2-6; the D is unclear. There are 15 residues in the CDR3. Germline V gives CDR1 LNHDA, CDR2 SQIVND (reference sequence). Between the trimmed V and J ends, which lost 3 bases and 0 bases, there was a span of 6 bases. The CDR3 region is CASSMFRSGANVLTF. The CDR3 DNA reads as TGTGCCAGTAGTATGTTCCGCTCTGGGGCCAACGTCCTGACTTTC. The variable domain in full, completed from reference TRBV19 and TRBJ2-6, reads DGGITQSPKYLFRKEGQNVTLSCEQNLNHDAMYWYRQDPGQGLRLIYYSQIVNDFQKGDIAEGYSVSREKKESFPLTVTSAQKNPTAFYLCASSMFRSGANVLTFGAGSRLTVL.

The CDR3 protein is CASSEARQGARRLYEQYF. DNA for the CDR3: TGTGCCAGCAGTGAAGCGCGGCAGGGGGCCAGAAGACTCTACGAGCAGTACTTC. The chain employs TRBV6-1 and TRBJ2-5, with 8 bases aligning to TRBD1. The J call is uncertain, as TRBJ2-7 better fits the DNA end. From germline, CDR1 is MNHNS and CDR2 SASEGT. This CDR3 contains 18 residues.

V and J are TRBV7-9 and TRBJ2-1; TRBD2 agrees at 15 bases. From germline, CDR1 is SEHNR and CDR2 FQNEAQ (reference sequence). V was clipped by 3 bases and J by 6 bases; unmatched bases: 3. The CDR3 is 16 amino acids. For the CDR3, the DNA is TGTGCCAGCAGCTTGGGACTAGCGGGGGGCACCAATGAGCAGTTCTTC. Translated, it gives CASSLGLAGGTNEQFF.

The sample holds one count of this clone. The chain employs TRBV10-2 and TRBJ1-1; no clear D gene. CDR3 length equals 17 residues. Germline CDR1 WSHSY, CDR2 SAAADI. Trimming removed 1 base from V and 5 bases from J, with 20 bases in between. CDR3 nucleotide sequence: TGCGCCAGCAGTGAGTTTCCGGGAATGATTGTAAAGACTGAAGCTTTCTTT. It encodes CASSEFPGMIVKTEAFF.

This sequence joins TRBV6-5 and TRBJ2-7; TRBD2 matches at 8 bases. The germline V gene encodes CDR1 MNHEY and CDR2 SVGAGI. The CDR3 runs 14 residues. With 5 bases clipped from V and 2 bases from J, the junction kept 5 bases outside the gene matches. The DNA for the CDR3 is TGTGCCAGCAGTCCCTCGGGAGGGCCCTACGAGCAGTACTTC. Its translation: CASSPSGGPYEQYF.

This chain links TRBV27 with TRBJ2-2; D is ambiguous. The CDR3 loop spans 16 amino acids. In germline, CDR1 is MNHEY, CDR2 SMNVEV (reference sequence). Trimming pared 10 bases from V and 0 bases from J, leaving 18 bases between. CDR3 loop: CATQTRIRTNTGELFF. In nucleotides, the CDR3 is TGTGCCACCCAAACCCGCATTAGAACGAACACCGGGGAGCTGTTTTTT.

The V gene is TRBV9, the J gene TRBJ2-1; D may be TRBD2 (6 bases). V lost 4 bases and J 6 bases, leaving 20 bases between the germline ends. Looked up from germline, CDR1 is SGDLS and CDR2 is YYNGEE. The CDR3 totals 16 residues. The chain's CDR3 is CASSHPGTSGSNEQFF. The CDR3 DNA sequence: TGTGCCAGCAGCCACCCCGGGACTTCGGGGAGCAATGAGCAGTTCTTC.

CDR3 sequence reads: CASSIATGINEKLFF. Here the CDR3 DNA reads TGTGCCAGTAGTATCGCGACAGGGATTAATGAAAAACTGTTTTTT. The rearrangement links TRBV19 to TRBJ1-4; 7 bases match TRBD1. The length of the CDR3 is 15 residues. Per germline, CDR1 LNHDA and CDR2 SQIVND (reference sequence). J lost 4 bases, V lost 3 bases, and 5 bases had no gene match.

Comment on this clone: The junction and the germline gene differ at one end; a read error may be behind it. This chain links TRBV19 with TRBJ2-2; perhaps TRBD2 as D (5 bases). The CDR3 has 16 residues. Per the germline V gene, CDR1 is LNHDA and CDR2 is SQIVND (reference sequence). DNA for the CDR3: TGTGCCAGTATTAGTCGTAGGGCAGACTACACCGGGGAGCCGTTTTTT. This encodes CASISRRADYTGEPFF. The complete variable domain, with remaining parts taken from reference TRBV19 and TRBJ2-2, reads DGGITQSPKYLFRKEGQNVTLSCEQNLNHDAMYWYRQDPGQGLRLIYYSQIVNDFQKGDIAEGYSVSREKKESFPLTVTSAQKNPTAFYLCASISRRADYTGEPFFGEGSRLTVL.